This T cell receptor beta chain derives from a study of blood T cell repertoires in COVID-19 (TCRdb year 2020). With respect to the entire study: Collaborator samples came from the United States, Italy and Spain and covered acute and convalescent phases of COVID-19. HLA class I and class II types, where available, came from metadata supplied by the sample provider rather than from assay-based typing. A freely available public database, intended as a resource for researchers studying the immune response to SARS-CoV-2, is where the repertoires were released. Deeply sampled blood TCRbeta repertoires from subjects exposed to, actively infected with, or recovered from COVID-19 were included in the dataset. The material from the prospective study consisted of cDNA or gDNA derived from T cells, B-cell-depleted T cells, or PBMCs. Samples were obtained from the ongoing ImmuneRACE study (first 160 participants) and from 1,254 subjects provided by 6 global collaborators. A de-identified subject ID, COVID-19 status, age in years and sex were almost always included in the sample metadata.

Here is what the overall study found, with its caveats: Clinical and demographic metadata were provided uncurated, with the amount varying by source and participant.

Whole blood was collected in K2EDTA tubes by collaborating institutions according to the institutions' own protocols. For TCRbeta analysis, collaborators shipped samples in one of three forms: frozen whole blood, isolated PBMCs, or DNA extracted from either of those sample types. Of note for this clone: Its antigen is unknown. The sample holds no much larger clone one base away, and base qualities are not on file.

The immunoSEQ Assay, a bias-controlled multiplex PCR, was used to amplify TCRbeta CDR3 regions from genomic DNA. The published analysis was carried out like this. The number of nucleated cells in each sample was estimated from the amplification of reference gene primers within the assay. To quantify the absolute abundance of each unique TCRbeta CDR3 rearrangement, sequence reads were collapsed and filtered. For each sample, productive Simpson clonality was calculated as the square root of Simpson's diversity index across productive rearrangements. Drawn from immuneACCESS, this table holds only the in-frame rearrangements with V and J called that TCRdb kept. Clones are partly lost; checked studies trace under half to an unresolved V gene and leave the rest unexplained. Clonal size and the V and J genes are those of that table, whereas D and trimming came from the DNA. This sample gives roughly 160,000 clones in total; 65% to 90% of them show up just once. In total, the top ten clones hold roughly 8% of the sample.

This clonotype was sampled from a man aged 60-69 years with acute or convalescent COVID-19. The sample taken for sequencing was peripheral blood.

The DNA reads TGTGCCAGTAAGACTACGAACACCGGGGAGCTGTTTTTT. It translates as CASKTTNTGELFF. The chain was built from TRBV6-5 and TRBJ2-2; TRBD2 might be the D gene, on 5 matching bases. At the junction V is shortened by 9 bases and J by 0 bases, with 8 bases in between. CDR1 MNHEY and CDR2 SVGAGI were looked up in the germline V gene. Including cysteine and phenylalanine, the CDR3 has 13 amino acids. Only CDR3 DNA is held: 39 bases, read in frame from base 1.